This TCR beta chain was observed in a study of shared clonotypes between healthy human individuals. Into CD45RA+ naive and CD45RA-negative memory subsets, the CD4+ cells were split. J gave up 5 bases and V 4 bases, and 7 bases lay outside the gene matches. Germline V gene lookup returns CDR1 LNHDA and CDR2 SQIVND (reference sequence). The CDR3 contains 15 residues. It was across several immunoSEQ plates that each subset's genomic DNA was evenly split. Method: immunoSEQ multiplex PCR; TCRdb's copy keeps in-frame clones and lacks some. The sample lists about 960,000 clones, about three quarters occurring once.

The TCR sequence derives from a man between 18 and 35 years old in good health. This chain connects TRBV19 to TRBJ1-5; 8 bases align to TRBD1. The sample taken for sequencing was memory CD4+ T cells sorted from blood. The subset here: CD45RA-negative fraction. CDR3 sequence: CASSRDRWGDQPQHF. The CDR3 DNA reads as TGTGCCAGTAGTAGGGACAGGTGGGGGGATCAGCCCCAGCATTTT.